One and the same sample provided the 5 T cell receptor beta chains below, sequenced in a study of identical twins. MiXCR, run by TCRdb on the 5' RACE reads, gives a single entry per CDR3 protein. The profile covers 1,800,000 or so distinct CDR3 sequences, with about 32% appearing a single time and around 0.25% taken by the ten largest. Sequencing was performed on cord blood. The source is a newborn girl in good health.

Of note for this clonotype: The junction differs from germline at one of its ends, possibly a read error. The V gene is TRBV11-2, the J gene TRBJ2-7; 7 nucleotides align to TRBD1. The CDR3 totals 15 residues. CDR1 SGHAT and CDR2 FQNNGV come from the germline V gene. CDR3 region: CTSSLESGQLYEQYF. DNA of the CDR3: TGTACCAGCAGCTTAGAGTCGGGACAGCTCTACGAGCAGTACTTC.

The rearrangement uses TRBV12-3 or TRBV12-4 and TRBJ2-7, with TRBD2 matching 13 bases. The CDR3 extends over 15 amino acids. Losses at the gene ends were 7 bases for V and 3 bases for J; bases not matched to a gene: 6. The chain's CDR3 is CASNTRTSGGYEQYF. CDR3 nucleotides: TGTGCCAGCAATACCCGGACTAGCGGGGGCTACGAGCAGTACTTC.

This clonotype showed up just a few times. This chain connects TRBV5-4 to TRBJ2-3, with 7 nucleotides matching TRBD2. CDR3 size: 19 residues. V trimming: 2 bases; J trimming: 6 bases; junction bases outside the gene matches: 21. Looked up from germline, CDR1 is SGHNT and CDR2 is YYREEE (reference sequence). The CDR3 spells CASSLDLSGPTSALDTQYF. The DNA of the CDR3 is TGTGCCAGCAGCTTAGATCTTAGCGGGCCCACCTCGGCTCTTGATACGCAGTATTTT. The entire variable domain, with the rest obtained from reference TRBV5-4 and TRBJ2-3, is as follows: ETGVTQSPTHLIKTRGQQVTLRCSSQSGHNTVSWYQQALGQGPQFIFQYYREEENGRGNFPPRFSGLQFPNYSSELNVNALELDDSALYLCASSLDLSGPTSALDTQYFGPGTRLTVL.

A word on this clonotype: Compared with germline, one end of the junction differs, possibly owing to a read error. The chain has TRBV30 and TRBJ1-1, with D unresolved. The CDR3 runs to 13 residues. CDR1 GTSNPN and CDR2 SVGIG come from the germline V gene (reference sequence). CDR3 bases: TGTGCCTGGAGTGAAACAGAGAACACTGAAGTTTTCTTT. The encoded protein is CAWSETENTEVFF.

The chain employs TRBV3-1 and TRBJ2-4; D possibly corresponds to TRBD2 (5 bases). Germline V gives CDR1 LGHDT, CDR2 YNNKEL (reference sequence). The V end lost 0 bases, the J end lost 5 bases, and 20 bases lay between the germline ends. The CDR3 has 18 amino acids. CDR3 in amino acids: CASSQDITGRTAQNIQYF. The CDR3 region has the DNA TGTGCCAGCAGCCAAGATATAACGGGCAGGACTGCGCAAAACATTCAGTACTTC.